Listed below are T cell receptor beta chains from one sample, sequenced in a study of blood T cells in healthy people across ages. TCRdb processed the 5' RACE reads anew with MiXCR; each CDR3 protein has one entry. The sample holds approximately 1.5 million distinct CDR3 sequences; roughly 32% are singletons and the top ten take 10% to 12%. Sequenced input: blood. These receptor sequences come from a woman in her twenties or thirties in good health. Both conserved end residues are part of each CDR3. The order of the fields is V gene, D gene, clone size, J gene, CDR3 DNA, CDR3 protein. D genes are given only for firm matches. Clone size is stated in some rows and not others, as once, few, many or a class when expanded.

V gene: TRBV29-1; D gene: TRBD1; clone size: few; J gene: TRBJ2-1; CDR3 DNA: TGCAGCGGCTGGGACAGGGCACCTGAGCAGTTCTTC; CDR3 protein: CSGWDRAPEQFF
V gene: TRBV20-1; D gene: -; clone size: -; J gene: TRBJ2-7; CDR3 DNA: TGCAGTGCTAGAGATGACCTGTCGGCAGACCTAAGGGCCGAGCAGTACTTC; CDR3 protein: CSARDDLSADLRAEQYF
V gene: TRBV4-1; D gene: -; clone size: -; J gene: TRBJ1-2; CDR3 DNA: TGCGCCAGCAGCCAACCTCAGGGGAGAGGCTATGGCTACACCTTC; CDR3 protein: CASSQPQGRGYGYTF
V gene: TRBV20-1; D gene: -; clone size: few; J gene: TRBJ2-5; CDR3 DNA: TGCAGTGCGCCCTCCTGGGGGGACCAAGAGACCCAGTACTTC; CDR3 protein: CSAPSWGDQETQYF
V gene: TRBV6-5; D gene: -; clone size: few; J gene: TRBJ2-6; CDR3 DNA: TGTGCCAGCAGTTACGGGGACTCTGGGGCCAACGTCCTGACTTTC; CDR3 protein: CASSYGDSGANVLTF
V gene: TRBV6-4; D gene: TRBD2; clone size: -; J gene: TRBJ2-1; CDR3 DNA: TGTGCCAGCAGTGACTCCGGGACTAGCGGGAGCAATGAGCAGTTCTTC; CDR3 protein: CASSDSGTSGSNEQFF
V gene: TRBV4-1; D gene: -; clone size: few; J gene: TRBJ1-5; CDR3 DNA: TGCGCCAGCAGCCGCGTGGTTAATCAGCCCCAGCATTTT; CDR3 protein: CASSRVVNQPQHF
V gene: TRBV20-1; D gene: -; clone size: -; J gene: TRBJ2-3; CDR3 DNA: TGCAGTGCTAGCCGGGCCCCTCGAGCCCCAGATACGCAGTATTTT; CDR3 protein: CSASRAPRAPDTQYF
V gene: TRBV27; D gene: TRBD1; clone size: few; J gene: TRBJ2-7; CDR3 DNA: TGTGCCAGCAGCCCGACAGGGGGCATCCACGAGCAGTACTTC; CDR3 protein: CASSPTGGIHEQYF
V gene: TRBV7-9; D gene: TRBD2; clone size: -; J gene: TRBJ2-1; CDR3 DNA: TGTGCCAGCAGCTTGTTTCGGACTAGCGGTCATAATGAGCAGTTCTTC; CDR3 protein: CASSLFRTSGHNEQFF
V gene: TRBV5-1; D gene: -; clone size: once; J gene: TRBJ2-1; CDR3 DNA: TGCGCCAGCAGCTTAGTGGGCTCAAACAATGAGCAGTTCTTC; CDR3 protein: CASSLVGSNNEQFF
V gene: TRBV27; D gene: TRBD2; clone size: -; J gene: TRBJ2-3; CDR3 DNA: TGTGCCAGCAGTTTGGGCGGGAGAGTAGATACGCAGTATTTT; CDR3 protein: CASSLGGRVDTQYF
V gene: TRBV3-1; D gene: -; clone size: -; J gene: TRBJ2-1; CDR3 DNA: TGTGCCAGCAGCCAGGGGACGATCTACAATGAGCAGTTCTTC; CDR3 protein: CASSQGTIYNEQFF
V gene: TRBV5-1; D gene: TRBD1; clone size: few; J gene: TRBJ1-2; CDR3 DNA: TGCGCCAGCGCCCCTAGAAGGGGGCCCTATGGCTACACCTTC; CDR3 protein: CASAPRRGPYGYTF
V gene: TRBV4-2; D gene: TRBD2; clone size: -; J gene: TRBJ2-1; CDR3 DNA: TGTGCCAGCAGCCAAGATGTCCCGGGAGGGCCGGTGGAGACCCAGTTCTTC; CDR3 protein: CASSQDVPGGPVETQFF
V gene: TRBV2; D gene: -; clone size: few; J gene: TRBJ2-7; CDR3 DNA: TGTGCCAGCAGTGATAAGGACAGTGCCTACGAGCAGTACTTC; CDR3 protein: CASSDKDSAYEQYF
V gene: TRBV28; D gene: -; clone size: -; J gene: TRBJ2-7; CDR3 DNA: TGTACCAGCAGCCGACTGGACGGCCTAGGCTCCTACGAGCAGTACTTC; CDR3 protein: CTSSRLDGLGSYEQYF
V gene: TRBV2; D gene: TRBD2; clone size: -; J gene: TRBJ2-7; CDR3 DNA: TGTGCCAGCAGTCCTATTCCGGGACTAGTGGGCTCCTACGAGCAGTACTTC; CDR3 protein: CASSPIPGLVGSYEQYF
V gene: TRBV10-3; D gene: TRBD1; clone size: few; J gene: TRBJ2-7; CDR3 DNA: TGTGCCATCAGTAGGACAGGGGGCTACGAGCAGTACTTC; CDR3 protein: CAISRTGGYEQYF
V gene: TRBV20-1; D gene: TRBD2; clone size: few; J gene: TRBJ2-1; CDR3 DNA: TGCAGTGCCAACGGAGGGCTAGCGGGAGGGCGGGGTAACAATGAGCAGTTCTTC; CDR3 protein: CSANGGLAGGRGNNEQFF
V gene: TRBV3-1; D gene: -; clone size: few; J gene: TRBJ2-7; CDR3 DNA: TGTGCCAGCAGCCAAGATTGGAGTTTGCCCGGGAGTTACGAGCAGTACTTC; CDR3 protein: CASSQDWSLPGSYEQYF
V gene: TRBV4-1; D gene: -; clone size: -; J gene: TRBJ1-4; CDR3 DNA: TGCGCCAGCAGCCCACCAGGGACACCGGGGCTTAAAACTAATGAAAAACTGTTTTTT; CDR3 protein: CASSPPGTPGLKTNEKLFF
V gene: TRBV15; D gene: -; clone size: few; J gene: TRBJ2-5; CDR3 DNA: TGTGCCACCAGCAGAGATCTTGACTTGGGGACCCAGTACTTC; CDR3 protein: CATSRDLDLGTQYF
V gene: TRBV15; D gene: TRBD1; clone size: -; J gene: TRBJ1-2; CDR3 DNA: TGTGCCACCAGCACTAGCTCAGGGGGCTTTAACTATGGCTACACCTTC; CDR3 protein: CATSTSSGGFNYGYTF
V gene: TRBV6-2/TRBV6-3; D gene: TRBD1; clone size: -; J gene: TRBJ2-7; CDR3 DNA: TGTGCCAGCACCAAGGGACAGTTATACCCCTACGAGCAGTACTTC; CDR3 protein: CASTKGQLYPYEQYF
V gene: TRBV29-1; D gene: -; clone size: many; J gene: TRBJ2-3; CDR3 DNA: TGCAGCCCCGCCGGCCCAGATACGCAGTATTTT; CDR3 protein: CSPAGPDTQYF
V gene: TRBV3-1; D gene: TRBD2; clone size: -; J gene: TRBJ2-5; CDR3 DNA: TGTGCCAGCAGCCAGGGCCTCCTAGCGGGGGCCTTAGGGGAGACCCAGTACTTC; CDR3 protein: CASSQGLLAGALGETQYF
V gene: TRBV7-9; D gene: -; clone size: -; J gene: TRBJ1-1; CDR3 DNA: TGTGCCAGCCAAGACACCATGAGCACTGAAGCTTTCTTT; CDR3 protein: CASQDTMSTEAFF
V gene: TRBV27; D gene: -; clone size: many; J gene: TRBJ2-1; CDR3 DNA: TGTGCCAGCAGTTTATCGTTGGCGGCACCGAACAATGAGCAGTTCTTC; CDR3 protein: CASSLSLAAPNNEQFF
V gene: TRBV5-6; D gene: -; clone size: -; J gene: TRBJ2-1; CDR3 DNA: TGTGCCAGCAGCTTGGCCCAGGGAGTTATATACAATGAGCAGTTCTTC; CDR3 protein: CASSLAQGVIYNEQFF
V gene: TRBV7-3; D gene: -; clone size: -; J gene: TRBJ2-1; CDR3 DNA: TGTGCCAGCTGCTTAACCGGGGGCGATGAGCAGTTCTTC; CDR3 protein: CASCLTGGDEQFF
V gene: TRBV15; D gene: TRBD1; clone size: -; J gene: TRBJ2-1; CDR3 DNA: TGTGCCACCAGCAACCGGGACAGGGAATACAATGAGCAGTTCTTC; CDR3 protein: CATSNRDREYNEQFF
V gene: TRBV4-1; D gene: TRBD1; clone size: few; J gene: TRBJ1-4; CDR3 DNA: TGCGCCAGCAGCCGCGGGACAGGGTCAACTAATGAAAAACTGTTTTTT; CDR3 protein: CASSRGTGSTNEKLFF
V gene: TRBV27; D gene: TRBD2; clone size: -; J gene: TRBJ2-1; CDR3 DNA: TGTGCCAGCAGTTCGAGACTAGCGGGGGAGAAGGAGCAGTTCTTC; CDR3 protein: CASSSRLAGEKEQFF
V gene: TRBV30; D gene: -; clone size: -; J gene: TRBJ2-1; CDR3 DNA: TGTGCCTGGAGTGTACGGGCAGGGGTTCGCAATGAGCAGTTCTTC; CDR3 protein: CAWSVRAGVRNEQFF
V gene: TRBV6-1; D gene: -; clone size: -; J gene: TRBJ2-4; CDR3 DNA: TGTGCCAGCAGTGAATCCCAGTTAGCCAAAAACATTCAGTACTTC; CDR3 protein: CASSESQLAKNIQYF
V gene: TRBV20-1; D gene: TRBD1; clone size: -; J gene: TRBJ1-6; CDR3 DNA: TGCAGTGCTAGATCTTCGACAGGGTGGAATTCACCCCTCCACTTT; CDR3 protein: CSARSSTGWNSPLHF
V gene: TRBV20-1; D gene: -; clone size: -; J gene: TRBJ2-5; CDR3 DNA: TGCAGTGCTGGATCCCCGGGACCCGGAGTCGGGACCCAGTACTTC; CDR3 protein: CSAGSPGPGVGTQYF
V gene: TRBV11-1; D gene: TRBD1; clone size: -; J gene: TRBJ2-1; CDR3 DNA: TGTGCCAGCAGCTTAGTTTACTGGCATATCGGGACAGGGAAAGTCTCCTACAATGAGCAGTTCTTC; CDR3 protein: CASSLVYWHIGTGKVSYNEQFF
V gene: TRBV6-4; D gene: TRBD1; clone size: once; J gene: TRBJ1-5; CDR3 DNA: TGTGCCAGCAGTGGGTTCGGGACAGGGATTCGGCAGCCCCAGCATTTT; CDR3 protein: CASSGFGTGIRQPQHF
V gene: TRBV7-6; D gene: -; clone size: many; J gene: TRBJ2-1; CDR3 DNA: TGTGCCAGCAGCCCACTTGGGGGGAGTGAGCAGTTCTTC; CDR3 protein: CASSPLGGSEQFF
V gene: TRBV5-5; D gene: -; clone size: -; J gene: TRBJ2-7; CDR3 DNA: TGTGCCAGCAACTCCTATTTGGGGGACTACGAGCAGTACTTC; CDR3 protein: CASNSYLGDYEQYF
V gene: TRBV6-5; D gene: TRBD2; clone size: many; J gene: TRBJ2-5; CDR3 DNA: TGTGCCAGCAGTTACTCGGGACTAGGCGGGGAGACCCAGTACTTC; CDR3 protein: CASSYSGLGGETQYF
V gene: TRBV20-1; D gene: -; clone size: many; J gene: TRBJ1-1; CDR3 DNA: TGCAGTGCCTCGACGGGGCGGAAGGCTGAAGCTTTCTTT; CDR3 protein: CSASTGRKAEAFF
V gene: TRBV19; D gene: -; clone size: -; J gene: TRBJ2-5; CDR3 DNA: TGTGCCAGTAGTATCTCATCAGGGAAAGAGACCCAGTACTTC; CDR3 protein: CASSISSGKETQYF
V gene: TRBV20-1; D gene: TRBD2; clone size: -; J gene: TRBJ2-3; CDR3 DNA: TGCAGTGCTAGAAAAGCGGGGGCCGGCACAGATACGCAGTATTTT; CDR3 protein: CSARKAGAGTDTQYF
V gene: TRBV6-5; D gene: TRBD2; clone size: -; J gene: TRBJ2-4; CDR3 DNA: TGTGCCAGCAGGTACCGGACTAGCGGGAGAGGCAAAAACATTCAGTACTTC; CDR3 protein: CASRYRTSGRGKNIQYF
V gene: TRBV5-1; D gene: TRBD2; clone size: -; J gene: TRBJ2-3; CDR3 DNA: TGCGCCAGCAGGCGGACTAGCGGGGGAAGCACAGATACGCAGTATTTT; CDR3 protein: CASRRTSGGSTDTQYF